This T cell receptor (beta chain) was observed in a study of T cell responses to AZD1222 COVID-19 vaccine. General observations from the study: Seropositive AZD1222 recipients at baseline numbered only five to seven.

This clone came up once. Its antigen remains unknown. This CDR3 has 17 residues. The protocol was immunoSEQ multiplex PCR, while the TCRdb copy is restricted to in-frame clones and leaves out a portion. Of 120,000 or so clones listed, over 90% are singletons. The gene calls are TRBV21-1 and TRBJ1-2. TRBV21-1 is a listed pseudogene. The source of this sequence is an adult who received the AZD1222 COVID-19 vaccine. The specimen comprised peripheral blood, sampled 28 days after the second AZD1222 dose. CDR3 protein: CASSNNLSPLHTYGYTF. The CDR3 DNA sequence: TGTGCCAGCAGCAACAATTTAAGCCCTCTACATACCTATGGCTACACCTTC.